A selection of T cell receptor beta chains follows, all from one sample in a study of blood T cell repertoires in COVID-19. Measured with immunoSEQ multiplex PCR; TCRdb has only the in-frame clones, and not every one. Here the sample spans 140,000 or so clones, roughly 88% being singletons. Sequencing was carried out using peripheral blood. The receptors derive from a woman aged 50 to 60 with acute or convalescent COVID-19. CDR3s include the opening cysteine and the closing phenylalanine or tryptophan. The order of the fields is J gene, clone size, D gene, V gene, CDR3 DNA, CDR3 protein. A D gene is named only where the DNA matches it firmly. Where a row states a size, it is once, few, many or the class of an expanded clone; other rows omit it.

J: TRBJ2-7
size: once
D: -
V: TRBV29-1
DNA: TGCAGCGTGAGGCTGACAGCTTCCTACGAGCAGTACTTC
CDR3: CSVRLTASYEQYF

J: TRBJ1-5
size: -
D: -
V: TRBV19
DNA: TGTGCCAGTAGTACCTTCGCCAGCGGTGCGCCCCAGCATTTT
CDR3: CASSTFASGAPQHF

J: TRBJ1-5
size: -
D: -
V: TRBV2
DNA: TGTGCCAGCGGAGGAGGAAATCAGCCCCAGCATTTT
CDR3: CASGGGNQPQHF

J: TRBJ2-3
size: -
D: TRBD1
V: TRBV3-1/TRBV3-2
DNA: TGTGCCAGCAGCCAGGGACAGATCACAGATACGCAGTATTTT
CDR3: CASSQGQITDTQYF

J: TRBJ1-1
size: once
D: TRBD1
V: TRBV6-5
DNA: TGTGCAAGCGGCCAAGGGGGCGGGGACACTGAAGCTTTCTTT
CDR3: CASGQGGGDTEAFF

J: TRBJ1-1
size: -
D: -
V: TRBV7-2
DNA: TGTGCCAGCAGCTTAGGCCGGGGGGGATTGACTGAAGCTTTCTTT
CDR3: CASSLGRGGLTEAFF

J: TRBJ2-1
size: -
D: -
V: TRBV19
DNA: TGTGCCAGTAGTAGCTATAGCGGCATCTCCTACAATGAGCAGTTCTTC
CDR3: CASSSYSGISYNEQFF

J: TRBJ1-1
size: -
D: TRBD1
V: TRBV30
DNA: TGTGCCTGGCGGACAGGGAACCGAGAAGCTTTCTTT
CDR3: CAWRTGNREAFF

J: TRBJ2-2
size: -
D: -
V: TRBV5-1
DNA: TGCGCCACGACGGAGGGAACCGGGGAGCTGTTTTTT
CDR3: CATTEGTGELFF

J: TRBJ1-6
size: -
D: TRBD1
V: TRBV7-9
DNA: TGTGCCAGCAGGTCTGGACAGGGAAATTCACCCCTCCACTTT
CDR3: CASRSGQGNSPLHF

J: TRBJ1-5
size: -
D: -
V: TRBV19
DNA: TGTGCCAGTAGGTGGGGCAGCAATCAGCCCCAGCATTTT
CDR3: CASRWGSNQPQHF

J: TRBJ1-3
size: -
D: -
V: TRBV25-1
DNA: TGTGCCAGCAGTGAGACAGGAGGAGGAAACACCATATATTTT
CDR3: CASSETGGGNTIYF

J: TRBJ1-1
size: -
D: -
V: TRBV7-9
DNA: TGTGCCAGCAGCCCGTACGGTGAAGCTTTCTTT
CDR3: CASSPYGEAFF

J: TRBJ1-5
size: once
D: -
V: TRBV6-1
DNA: TGTGCCAGCAGTGAGCTAAACCTAAGGGGTCGAGAACAGCCCCAGCATTTT
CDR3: CASSELNLRGREQPQHF

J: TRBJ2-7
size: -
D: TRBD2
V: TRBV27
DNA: TGTGCCAGCAGCCACCTGTTGGGAGCGGGGTCCTACGAGCAGTACTTC
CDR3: CASSHLLGAGSYEQYF

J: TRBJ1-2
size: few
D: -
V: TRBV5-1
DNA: TGCGCCAGCAGCGCTCCTGGAGACGAAACCTTC
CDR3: CASSAPGDETF

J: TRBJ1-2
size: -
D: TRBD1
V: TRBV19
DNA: TGTGCCAGTAGCCCCATACCACAGGGGCAGGCTCGCTACACCTTC
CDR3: CASSPIPQGQARYTF

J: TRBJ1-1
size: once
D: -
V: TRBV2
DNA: TGTGCCAGCATTGGTCTTAGGCGGACTGAAGCTTTCTTT
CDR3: CASIGLRRTEAFF

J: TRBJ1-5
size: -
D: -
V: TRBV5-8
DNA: TGTGCCAGCAACCATCTTTGGGGGGGGGATCAGCCCCAGCATTTT
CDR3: CASNHLWGGDQPQHF

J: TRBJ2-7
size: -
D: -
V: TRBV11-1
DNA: TGTGCCAGCAGCTTTGGACTGGATTTGTACGAGCAGTACTTC
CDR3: CASSFGLDLYEQYF

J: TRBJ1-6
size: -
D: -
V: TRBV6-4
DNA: TGTGCCAGCAGTGACTTGACACCTTCACCCCTCCACTTT
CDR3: CASSDLTPSPLHF

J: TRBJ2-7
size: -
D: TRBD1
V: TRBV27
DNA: TGTGCCAGTGGGGACAGGGCACGGGAGCAGTACTTC
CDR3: CASGDRAREQYF

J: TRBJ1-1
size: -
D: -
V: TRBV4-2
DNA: TGTGCCAGCAGCCAAGCACAGAGCAACACTGAAGCTTTCTTT
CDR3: CASSQAQSNTEAFF

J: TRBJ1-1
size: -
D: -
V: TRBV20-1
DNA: TGCAGTGCTAGTCGGGGGACCACTGAAGCTTTCTTT
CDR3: CSASRGTTEAFF

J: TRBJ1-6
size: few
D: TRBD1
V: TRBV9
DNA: TGTGCCAGCAGCGTTACAGGGGGCTCCAACTCCTATAATTCACCCCTCCACTTT
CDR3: CASSVTGGSNSYNSPLHF

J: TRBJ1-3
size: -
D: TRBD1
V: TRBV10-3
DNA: TGTGCCACCAGGCCTTCAGGGGGTCCGACTGGAAACACCATATATTTT
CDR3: CATRPSGGPTGNTIYF

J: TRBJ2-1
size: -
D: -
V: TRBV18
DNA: TGTGCCAGCTCACCCCGCGGGGCCGACAATGAGCAGTTCTTC
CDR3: CASSPRGADNEQFF

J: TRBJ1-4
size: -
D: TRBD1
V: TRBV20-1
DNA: TGCAGTGCTAGTCCCGGGACAGGGGGTTCCGGAACTGAAAAACTGTTTTTT
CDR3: CSASPGTGGSGTEKLFF

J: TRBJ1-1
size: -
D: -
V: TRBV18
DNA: TGTGCCAGCTCACCCTCAGAAGTGAACACTGAAGCTTTCTTT
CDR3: CASSPSEVNTEAFF

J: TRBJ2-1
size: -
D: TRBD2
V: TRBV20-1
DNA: TGCAGTGCTAGTCTTGGGAGGCCCGTCGGGACTAGCGGGAGAACCTACAATGAGCAGTTCTTC
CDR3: CSASLGRPVGTSGRTYNEQFF

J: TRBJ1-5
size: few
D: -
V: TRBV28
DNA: TGTGCCGGACAACTTGGCAATCAGCCCCAGCATTTT
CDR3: CAGQLGNQPQHF

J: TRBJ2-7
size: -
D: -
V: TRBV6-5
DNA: TGTGCCAGCAGTAAGGACAGCTCCTACGAGCAGTACTTC
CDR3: CASSKDSSYEQYF

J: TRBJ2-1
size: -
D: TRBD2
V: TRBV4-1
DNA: TGCGCCAGCAGCCAAGTACTAGCGGGGGCCTACAATGAGCAGTTCTTC
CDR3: CASSQVLAGAYNEQFF